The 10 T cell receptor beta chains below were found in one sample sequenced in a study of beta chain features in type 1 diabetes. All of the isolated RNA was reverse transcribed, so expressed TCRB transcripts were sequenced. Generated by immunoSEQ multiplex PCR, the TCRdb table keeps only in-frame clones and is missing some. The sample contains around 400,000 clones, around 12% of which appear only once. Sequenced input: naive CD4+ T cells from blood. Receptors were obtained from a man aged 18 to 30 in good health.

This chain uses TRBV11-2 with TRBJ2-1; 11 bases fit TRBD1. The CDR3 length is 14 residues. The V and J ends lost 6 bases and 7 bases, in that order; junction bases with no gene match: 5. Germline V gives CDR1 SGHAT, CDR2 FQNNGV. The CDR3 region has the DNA TGTGCCAGCAGACCAGGGACAGGGGGAAATGAGCAGTTCTTC. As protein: CASRPGTGGNEQFF.

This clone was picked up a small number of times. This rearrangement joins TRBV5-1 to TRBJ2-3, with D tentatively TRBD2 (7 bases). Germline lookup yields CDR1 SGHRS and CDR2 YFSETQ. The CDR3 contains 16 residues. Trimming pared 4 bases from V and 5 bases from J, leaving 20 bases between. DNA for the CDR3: TGCGCCAGCAGCGTCCTGTCGGGGGGCCTGGTAGATACGCAGTATTTT. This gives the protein CASSVLSGGLVDTQYF.

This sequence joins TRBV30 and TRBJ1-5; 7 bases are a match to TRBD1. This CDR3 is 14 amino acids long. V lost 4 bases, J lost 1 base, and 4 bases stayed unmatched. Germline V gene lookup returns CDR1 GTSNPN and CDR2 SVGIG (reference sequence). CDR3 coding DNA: TGTGCCTGGAACCAGGGGGGCAGCAATCAGCCCCAGCATTTT. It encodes CAWNQGGSNQPQHF.

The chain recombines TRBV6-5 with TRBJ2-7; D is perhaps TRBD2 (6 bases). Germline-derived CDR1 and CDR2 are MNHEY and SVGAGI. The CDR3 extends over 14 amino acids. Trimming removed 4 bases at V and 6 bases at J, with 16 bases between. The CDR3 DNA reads TGTGCCAGCAGTTTGGGGTGGAGGGTCCTCGAGCAGTACTTC. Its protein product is CASSLGWRVLEQYF.

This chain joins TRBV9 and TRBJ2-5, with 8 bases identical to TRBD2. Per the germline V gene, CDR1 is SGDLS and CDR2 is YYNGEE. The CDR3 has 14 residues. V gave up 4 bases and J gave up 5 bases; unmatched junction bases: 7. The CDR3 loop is CASSRRGGWETQYF. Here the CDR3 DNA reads TGTGCCAGCAGCCGACGGGGGGGTTGGGAGACCCAGTACTTC.

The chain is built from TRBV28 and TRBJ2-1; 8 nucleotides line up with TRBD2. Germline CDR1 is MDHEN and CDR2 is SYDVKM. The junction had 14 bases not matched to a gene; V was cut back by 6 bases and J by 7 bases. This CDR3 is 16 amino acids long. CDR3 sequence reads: CASSPAGSGSANEQFF. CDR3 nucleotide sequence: TGTGCCAGCAGCCCCGCCGGCAGCGGGAGCGCGAATGAGCAGTTCTTC.

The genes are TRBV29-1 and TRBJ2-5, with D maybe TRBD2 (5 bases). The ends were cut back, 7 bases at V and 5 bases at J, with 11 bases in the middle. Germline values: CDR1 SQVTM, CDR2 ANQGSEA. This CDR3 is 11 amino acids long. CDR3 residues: CSGESGETQYF. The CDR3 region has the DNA TGCAGCGGGGAGTCGGGGGAGACCCAGTACTTC.

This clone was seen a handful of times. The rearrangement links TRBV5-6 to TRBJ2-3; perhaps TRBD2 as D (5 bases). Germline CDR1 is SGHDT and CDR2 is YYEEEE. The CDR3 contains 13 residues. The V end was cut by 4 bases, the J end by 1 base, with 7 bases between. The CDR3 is CASSGRGTDTQYF. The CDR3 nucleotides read TGTGCCAGCAGCGGGCGGGGCACAGATACGCAGTATTTT.

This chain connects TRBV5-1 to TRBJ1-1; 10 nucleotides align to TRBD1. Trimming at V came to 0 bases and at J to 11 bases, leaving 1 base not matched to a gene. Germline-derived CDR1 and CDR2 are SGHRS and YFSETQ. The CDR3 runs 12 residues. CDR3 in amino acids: CASSLEGQGAFF. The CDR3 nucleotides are TGCGCCAGCAGCTTGGAGGGACAGGGGGCTTTCTTT. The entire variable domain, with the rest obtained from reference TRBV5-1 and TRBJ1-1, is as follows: KAGVTQTPRYLIKTRGQQVTLSCSPISGHRSVSWYQQTPGQGLQFLFEYFSETQRNKGNFPGRFSGRQFSNSRSEMNVSTLELGDSALYLCASSLEGQGAFFGQGTRLTVV.

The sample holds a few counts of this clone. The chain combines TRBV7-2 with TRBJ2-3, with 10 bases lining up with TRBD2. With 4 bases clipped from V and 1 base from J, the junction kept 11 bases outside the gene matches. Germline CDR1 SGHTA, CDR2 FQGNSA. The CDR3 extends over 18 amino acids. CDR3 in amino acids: CASSSRLAGPARTDTQYF. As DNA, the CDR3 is TGTGCCAGCAGCTCAAGACTAGCGGGTCCTGCACGCACAGATACGCAGTATTTT. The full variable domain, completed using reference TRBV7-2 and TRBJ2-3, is GAGVSQSPSNKVTEKGKDVELRCDPISGHTALYWYRQSLGQGLEFLIYFQGNSAPDKSGLPSDRFSAERTGGSVSTLTIQRTQQEDSAVYLCASSSRLAGPARTDTQYFGPGTRLTVL.